The clone carrying this TCR beta chain was counted between two and nine times. This specimen belongs to a study of blood T cells in healthy people across ages. Russia was home to the donors, healthy Caucasian individuals aged about 6 to 90. For the second PCR, which ran for about 6 to 11 cycles, a sample-barcoded 5' primer and a J-beta primer mix were used. TCRdb re-called the 5' RACE reads through MiXCR, storing one row per CDR3 protein. The profile shows approximately 800,000 distinct CDR3 sequences, approximately 65% of them singletons. The CDR3 covers 10 residues. V was trimmed by 6 bases and J by 4 bases, leaving 2 bases between them.

The sequence was collected from a young man in good health. The rearrangement links TRBV12-3 or TRBV12-4 to TRBJ2-3; D is uncertain. The sample taken for sequencing was blood. The CDR3 DNA sequence: TGTGCCAGCAGCCCAGATACGCAGTATTTT. This translates into CASSPDTQYF.